Below, 8 T cell receptor beta chains from the same sample are listed, as sequenced in a study of blood T cell repertoires in COVID-19. Sequenced by immunoSEQ multiplex PCR; TCRdb stores in-frame clones only, minus some. The sample yields approximately 220,000 clones, approximately 90% seen once. The sequencing sample was made of PBMCs or T cells enriched from blood (not recorded which). The receptors shown here come from a man aged 25-40 years who had recovered from COVID-19.

CDR3 nucleotides: TGTGCCAGCAGCCCCGACAGGGACACTGAAGCTTTCTTT. Amino acid sequence: CASSPDRDTEAFF. The V and J genes are TRBV11-2 and TRBJ1-1; 7 positions agree with TRBD1. Germline assignment: CDR1 SGHAT and CDR2 FQNNGV. The CDR3 is 13 residues long. V was pared by 5 bases and J by 3 bases, with 3 bases of the junction left unmatched.

CDR3 protein: CASSVDRYNSPLHF. Written as DNA, the CDR3 is TGCGCCAGCAGCGTGGACAGGTATAATTCACCCCTCCACTTT. The chain recombines TRBV5-1 with TRBJ1-6; 7 bases map to TRBD1. V shed 4 bases and J 4 bases; nucleotides not matched to a gene: 2. CDR3 length: 14 residues. In germline, CDR1 is SGHRS, CDR2 YFSETQ.

This clone was counted a single time. CDR3 in DNA: TGTGCCAGCAGCAACAGGGAACACGAGCAGTACTTC. Protein product: CASSNREHEQYF. The chain couples TRBV6-5 to TRBJ2-7; D is perhaps TRBD1 (6 bases). Trimming shortened V by 6 bases and J by 5 bases, and 11 bases separated the two germline ends. Germline values: CDR1 MNHEY, CDR2 SVGAGI. The CDR3 extends over 12 amino acids.

V gene TRBV7-6 combines with J gene TRBJ2-3, with D maybe TRBD2 (5 bases). V was shortened by 3 bases and J by 1 base, with 11 bases between the two germline ends. Germline V lookup: CDR1 SGHVS, CDR2 FNYEAQ. This CDR3 is built from 15 residues. The CDR3 here is CASSLTTAGTDTQYF. The CDR3 bases are TGTGCCAGCAGCTTGACTACTGCTGGCACAGATACGCAGTATTTT.

The chain recombines TRBV7-2 with TRBJ2-6; 10 positions agree with TRBD1. This CDR3 region has 18 residues. J lost 0 bases, V lost 3 bases, and 5 bases had no gene match. Germline CDR1 is SGHTA and CDR2 is FQGNSA. The CDR3 bases are TGTGCCAGCAGCTTTCGGACAGGGGGGATCTCTGGGGCCAACGTCCTGACTTTC. It yields the protein CASSFRTGGISGANVLTF.

This clone was counted a single time. V usage is TRBV7-8 and J usage is TRBJ1-5; the match to TRBD1 covers 7 bases. CDR1 SGHVS and CDR2 FQNEAQ come from the germline V gene. The CDR3 consists of 17 residues. With 6 bases clipped from V and 6 bases from J, the junction kept 17 bases outside the gene matches. The DNA for the CDR3 is TGTGCCAGCAGTACATCACGCACCAGGGGGACGGGTCAGCCCCAGCATTTT. Amino acids: CASSTSRTRGTGQPQHF.

This rearrangement joins TRBV14 to TRBJ1-4; possibly TRBD1 for D (5 bases). The germline gives CDR1 SGHDN, CDR2 FVKESK. V was clipped by 0 bases and J by 6 bases, with 11 bases between them. This CDR3 has 15 amino acids. The CDR3 region is CASSQDLTVDEKLFF. In DNA, the CDR3 is TGTGCCAGCAGCCAAGACTTGACAGTAGATGAAAAACTGTTTTTT.

J is TRBJ2-1 and V is TRBV19, with 8 bases lining up with TRBD2. V lost 1 base, J lost 4 bases, and 9 bases stayed unmatched. CDR1 is LNHDA, CDR2 SQIVND, per germline (reference sequence). This CDR3 contains 17 residues. This CDR3 reads CASSIGTPGLAYNEQFF. CDR3 nucleotides: TGTGCCAGTAGTATAGGGACACCCGGACTAGCATACAATGAGCAGTTCTTC.